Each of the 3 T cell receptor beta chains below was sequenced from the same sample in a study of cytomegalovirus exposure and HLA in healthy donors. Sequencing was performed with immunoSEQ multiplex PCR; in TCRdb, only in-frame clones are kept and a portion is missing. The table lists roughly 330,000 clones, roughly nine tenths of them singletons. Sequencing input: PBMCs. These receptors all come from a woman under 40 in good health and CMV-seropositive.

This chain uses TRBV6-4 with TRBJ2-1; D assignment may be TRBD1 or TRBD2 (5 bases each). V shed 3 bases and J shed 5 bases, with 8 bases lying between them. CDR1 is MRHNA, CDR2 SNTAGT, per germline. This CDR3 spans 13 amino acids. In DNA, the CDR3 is TGTGCCAGCAGTGAGGGACCTAACAATGAGCAGTTCTTC. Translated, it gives CASSEGPNNEQFF.

The CDR3: CASSLEWNTEAFF. The DNA of the CDR3 is TGTGCCAGCAGTTTAGAGTGGAACACTGAAGCTTTCTTT. The chain carries TRBV27 and TRBJ1-1; D is uncertain. Per germline, CDR1 MNHEY and CDR2 SMNVEV (reference sequence). V lost 2 bases to trimming and J lost 1 base, with 5 bases between them. The CDR3 covers 13 residues.

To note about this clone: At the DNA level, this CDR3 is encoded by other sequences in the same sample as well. The CDR3 DNA reads as TGTGCCAGCTCACTACAGGGACAAGAGACCCAGTACTTC. Translating gives CASSLQGQETQYF. The chain carries TRBV18 and TRBJ2-5; D is possibly TRBD1 (6 bases). Germline V CDR1 and CDR2: KGHSH, LQKENI. V lost 4 bases, J lost 2 bases, and 8 bases lay in between. The CDR3 runs 13 residues. Filled out from reference TRBV18 and TRBJ2-5, the complete variable domain reads NAGVMQNPRHLVRRRGQEARLRCSPMKGHSHVYWYRQLPEEGLKFMVYLQKENIIDESGMPKERFSAEFPKEGPSILRIQQVVRGDSAAYFCASSLQGQETQYFGPGTRLLVL.